This record concerns one TCR beta chain sequence. Antigen specificity is unknown. Some clones are missing from TCRdb's copy, which holds only in-frame ones; the method was immunoSEQ multiplex PCR. Of roughly 890,000 clones listed, over 90% are singletons. The data are from a study of shared clonotypes between healthy human individuals. CD45RO-negative CD8 cells positively selected for CCR7 made up the naive population, which excluded terminally differentiated effector memory CD45RA+ cells. Study-wide results and caveats: Clonotypes not shared had lower generation probabilities than those common to all four donors.

Sample: naive CD8+ T cells sorted from blood. This clonotype was sampled from a man aged 25 to 40 in good health.

The CDR3 here is CASSQVATYNEQFF. CDR3 DNA: TGCGCCAGCAGCCAGGTGGCAACCTACAATGAGCAGTTCTTC. The V call is TRBV4-1, the J call TRBJ2-1, with D unresolved. Germline V gives CDR1 MGHRA, CDR2 YSYEKL. V lost 3 bases to trimming and J lost 2 bases, with 8 bases between them. This CDR3 is 14 amino acids long.